This paragraph covers one T cell receptor beta chain sequence. Its antigen is unidentified. A junction end diverges from the germline sequence, so it may reflect a read error. Each CDR3 protein gets one entry after TCRdb re-called the reads with MiXCR. The repertoire holds 250,000 or so distinct CDR3 sequences, with around 8.7% as singletons. The entry originates in a study of T cell repertoires in cytomegalovirus infection. On the study more broadly: Both a matching HLA type and CMV infection were indicated by public TCR beta signatures. General study points: Within the response measured ex vivo, HLA-C-restricted CMV-specific TCR beta clonotypes were dominant. Adding up the frequency of public TCR beta families identified people who carried CMV plus the relevant HLA.

The CDR3 is 12 residues long. Germline CDR1 and CDR2: SGHVS and FQNEAQ. Material for sequencing was PBMCs. This TCR was sampled from a human donor in good health (CMV status not recorded). Some clones in this sample may be carry-over from other donors' samples. The chain couples TRBV7-8 to TRBJ2-1, with 8 bases identical to TRBD1. CDR3: CAGSPEGQGGYF. CDR3 in DNA: TGTGCCGGCAGCCCAGAAGGACAGGGCGGGTATTTC.